These 26 T cell receptor beta chains originate from one sample sequenced in a study of control samples from healthy donors and cancer patients. Profiled with immunoSEQ multiplex PCR; TCRdb holds only in-frame clones, not every one. The sample lists some 140,000 clones, roughly 94% occurring once. Sequenced sample: blood. Receptors originate from a man in his forties in good health.

The rearrangement uses TRBV3-1 (or the pseudogene TRBV3-2) and TRBJ1-1; possible D gene TRBD1, 6 bases. Deletions cut 0 bases from V and 5 bases from J, with 19 bases between. Per germline, CDR1 LGHDT and CDR2 YNNKEL (reference sequence). This CDR3 spans 17 amino acids. The CDR3 DNA sequence: TGTGCCAGCAGCCAAGAACGGGGTCGGCCCCAGGGGACTGAAGCTTTCTTT. Translation gives CASSQERGRPQGTEAFF.

This chain connects TRBV6-1 to TRBJ2-3; the match to TRBD2 covers 11 bases. The V gene end was trimmed by 4 bases and the J gene end by 0 bases; junction bases not matched to a gene: 6. The CDR3 sequence is 17 residues long. The V gene's germline CDR1 is MNHNS and CDR2 SASEGT. The CDR3 region is CASSAQTSGASTDTQYF. The CDR3 DNA reads as TGTGCCAGCAGTGCCCAGACTAGCGGGGCGAGCACAGATACGCAGTATTTT.

The chain recombines TRBV3-1 (or the pseudogene TRBV3-2) with TRBJ1-6, with D maybe TRBD1 (6 bases). V lost 3 bases, J lost 7 bases, and 10 bases lay in between. Per germline, CDR1 LGHDT and CDR2 YNNKEL (reference sequence). The CDR3 runs 14 residues. CDR3 sequence (DNA): TGTGCCAGCAGCCATGGGGGGCAGAATTCACCCCTCCACTTT. Residues: CASSHGGQNSPLHF.

J is TRBJ1-5 and V is TRBV7-8; D is undetermined. CDR1 is SGHVS and CDR2 is FQNEAQ in the germline V gene. The V gene lost 4 bases and the J gene lost 9 bases, with 10 bases spanning the gap. CDR3 length equals 12 residues. In DNA, the CDR3 is TGTGCCAGCAGCTCCGGGTGGTCGCCCCAGCATTTT. Translated: CASSSGWSPQHF. The whole variable domain, filled in from reference TRBV7-8 and TRBJ1-5, reads GAGVSQSPRYKVAKRGQDVALRCDPISGHVSLFWYQQALGQGPEFLTYFQNEAQLDKSGLPSDRFFAERPEGSVSTLKIQRTQQEDSAVYLCASSSGWSPQHFGDGTRLSIL.

The chain recombines TRBV28 with TRBJ1-2; D unresolved. V was clipped by 3 bases and J by 5 bases, with 16 bases between them. CDR3 length equals 15 residues. Germline CDR1 is MDHEN and CDR2 is SYDVKM. CDR3 in DNA: TGTGCCAGCAGTTTCAACCCAGCCCTAGGGTATGGCTACACCTTC. This encodes CASSFNPALGYGYTF.

V and J are TRBV19 and TRBJ2-7, with 11 bases fitting TRBD1. This CDR3 has 14 amino acids. Per germline, CDR1 LNHDA and CDR2 SQIVND (reference sequence). After removal of 3 bases from V and 5 bases from J, the junction contained 3 bases not matched to a gene. CDR3 amino acids: CASSMDRGRDEQYF. For the CDR3, the DNA is TGTGCCAGTAGTATGGACAGGGGGCGTGACGAGCAGTACTTC.

The chain is built from TRBV18 and TRBJ2-2; the D is unclear. CDR3 length: 14 amino acids. Germline-derived CDR1 and CDR2 are KGHSH and LQKENI. Trimming shortened V by 3 bases and J by 6 bases, and 11 bases separated the two germline ends. The CDR3 here is CASSPSIGAGELFF. CDR3 nucleotide sequence: TGTGCCAGCTCACCCTCGATTGGGGCCGGGGAGCTGTTTTTT.

This clone was seen only once. This sequence joins TRBV10-3 and TRBJ2-1; the D gene could be TRBD1 or TRBD2 (5 bases each). The germline V gene encodes CDR1 ENHRY and CDR2 SYGVKD. The V end was cut by 0 bases, the J end by 9 bases, with 9 bases between. The CDR3 has 13 residues. The CDR3 protein is CAISESKGTEQFF. The CDR3 region has the DNA TGTGCCATCAGTGAGTCGAAAGGGACTGAGCAGTTCTTC.

The V gene is TRBV5-1, the J gene TRBJ2-1; D may match TRBD1 or TRBD2 (5 bases each). Germline V lookup: CDR1 SGHRS, CDR2 YFSETQ. This CDR3 is 15 amino acids long. V lost 4 bases, J lost 5 bases, and 16 bases lay in between. The CDR3 sequence: CASSTSWGMDNEQFF. CDR3 sequence (DNA): TGCGCCAGCAGCACCTCTTGGGGGATGGACAATGAGCAGTTCTTC. The full variable domain, with the rest looked up from reference TRBV5-1 and TRBJ2-1, is KAGVTQTPRYLIKTRGQQVTLSCSPISGHRSVSWYQQTPGQGLQFLFEYFSETQRNKGNFPGRFSGRQFSNSRSEMNVSTLELGDSALYLCASSTSWGMDNEQFFGPGTRLTVL.

This chain joins TRBV6-2 or TRBV6-3 and TRBJ1-5; TRBD1 is a possible D gene (6 bases). The CDR3 has 17 residues. Germline V gene lookup returns CDR1 MNHEY and CDR2 SVGEGT. The V end lost 2 bases, the J end lost 2 bases, and 16 bases lay between the germline ends. CDR3 in DNA: TGTGCCAGCAGTTACACAGAGACAGGATGGGGCAATCAGCCCCAGCATTTT. It specifies CASSYTETGWGNQPQHF.

The chain is built from TRBV11-2 and TRBJ1-6, with D maybe TRBD1 (5 bases). CDR1 and CDR2 (germline): SGHAT, FQNNGV. Trimming cost V 2 bases and J 4 bases, with 6 bases left between them. This CDR3 has 14 amino acids. The CDR3: CASSLTGYNSPLHF. In DNA form, the CDR3 reads TGTGCCAGCAGCTTAACAGGATATAATTCACCCCTCCACTTT. The whole variable domain, filled in from reference TRBV11-2 and TRBJ1-6, reads EAGVAQSPRYKIIEKRQSVAFWCNPISGHATLYWYQQILGQGPKLLIQFQNNGVVDDSQLPKDRFSAERLKGVDSTLKIQPAKLEDSAVYLCASSLTGYNSPLHFGNGTRLTVT.

The CDR3 DNA reads as TGTGCCAGCAGCTTAGGAGTAGTTACCTCTGGAAACACCATATATTTT. As protein: CASSLGVVTSGNTIYF. V is TRBV7-9 and J is TRBJ1-3; no definite D call. The V and J ends lost 1 base and 0 bases respectively, with 10 bases between them. CDR3 length equals 16 residues. CDR1 is SEHNR and CDR2 is FQNEAQ in the germline V gene (reference sequence). Based on the CDR3 plus reference TRBV7-9 and TRBJ1-3, the full variable domain is DTGVSQNPRHKITKRGQNVTFRCDPISEHNRLYWYRQTLGQGPEFLTYFQNEAQLEKSRLLSDRFSAERPKGSFSTLEIQRTEQGDSAMYLCASSLGVVTSGNTIYFGEGSWLTVV.

The CDR3 nucleotides are TGTGCCAGCAGCGTAGGTGGGGGCACCTCCACAGATACGCAGTATTTT. Its translation is CASSVGGGTSTDTQYF. The chain uses TRBV9 and TRBJ2-3; D might be TRBD1 (6 bases). Germline CDR1 SGDLS, CDR2 YYNGEE. V shed 0 bases and J shed 2 bases, with 13 bases lying between them. This CDR3 is built from 16 residues.

The chain combines TRBV19 with TRBJ2-3; D assignment may be TRBD1 or TRBD2 (5 bases each). Trimming cost V 2 bases and J 3 bases, with 9 bases left between them. CDR3 length: 14 residues. Germline V gene data show CDR1 as LNHDA and CDR2 as SQIVND (reference sequence). The CDR3 loop reads CASSIRGQTDTQYF. Here the CDR3 DNA reads TGTGCCAGTAGTATACGGGGCCAGACAGATACGCAGTATTTT.

This clone was seen only once. The chain recombines TRBV4-1 with TRBJ1-2; tentative D call: TRBD1 (5 bases). CDR1 is MGHRA, CDR2 YSYEKL, per germline. The CDR3 runs to 15 residues. V was pared by 0 bases and J by 5 bases, with 13 bases between. CDR3: CASSQDRQPTYGYTF. The CDR3 coding sequence is TGCGCCAGCAGCCAAGATCGACAGCCCACTTATGGCTACACCTTC.

The V gene is TRBV24-1, the J gene TRBJ2-7; 9 bases match TRBD1. Germline lookup yields CDR1 KGHDR and CDR2 SFDVKD. J gave up 2 bases and V 1 base, and 5 bases lay outside the gene matches. There are 16 residues in the CDR3. The CDR3 here is CATSDFPRDRAYEQYF. Written as DNA, the CDR3 is TGTGCCACCAGTGATTTCCCCCGGGACAGGGCCTACGAGCAGTACTTC.

The chain joins TRBV28 to TRBJ1-5; D unresolved. CDR3 length: 15 residues. Deletions cut 2 bases from V and 1 base from J, with 9 bases between. Germline-derived CDR1 and CDR2 are MDHEN and SYDVKM. The CDR3: CASSLHADSNQPQHF. The CDR3 coding sequence is TGTGCCAGCAGTTTACATGCAGACAGCAATCAGCCCCAGCATTTT.

The chain recombines TRBV27 with TRBJ1-2; D is ambiguous. The CDR3 extends over 17 amino acids. V lost 4 bases and J lost 2, with 20 bases in between. Per germline, CDR1 MNHEY and CDR2 SMNVEV (reference sequence). The CDR3, as DNA: TGTGCCAGCAGTTCCACCCAGAATGGGAGGAGGAACTATGGCTACACCTTC. Translated: CASSSTQNGRRNYGYTF.

This chain links TRBV30 with TRBJ1-5; 7 bases are shared with TRBD1. CDR1 GTSNPN and CDR2 SVGIG come from the germline V gene (reference sequence). Trimming cost V 4 bases and J 0 bases; bases outside gene matches: 6. The CDR3 is 15 residues long. CDR3 nucleotides: TGTGCCTGGACCCGACAGGGCTATAGCAATCAGCCCCAGCATTTT. Translation gives CAWTRQGYSNQPQHF.

The V gene is TRBV15, the J gene TRBJ1-5; 8 positions agree with TRBD1. CDR3 length equals 15 residues. V lost 5 bases and J lost 4; bases outside the gene matches: 7. Germline V CDR1 and CDR2: LNHNV, YYDKDF (reference sequence). DNA for the CDR3: TGTGCCACCAGCCTGCGGACAGGGCGTAATCAGCCCCAGCATTTT. It translates to CATSLRTGRNQPQHF.

This clone was observed a single time. V usage is TRBV27 and J usage is TRBJ2-1; D remains unclear. V was shortened by 6 bases and J by 6 bases, with 15 bases between the two germline ends. In germline, CDR1 is MNHEY, CDR2 SMNVEV (reference sequence). CDR3 length: 14 amino acids. The CDR3 DNA sequence: TGTGCCAGCAGCCCCCTTGACCACCCCAATGAGCAGTTCTTC. This translates into CASSPLDHPNEQFF.

This clone turned up a few times. The gene calls are TRBV7-9 and TRBJ1-2; D gene uncertain. Germline-derived CDR1 and CDR2 are SEHNR and FQNEAQ (reference sequence). The CDR3 runs to 12 residues. Trimming pared 5 bases from V and 3 bases from J, leaving 7 bases between. The CDR3 spells CASSQVDYGYTF. For the CDR3, the DNA is TGTGCCAGCAGCCAGGTCGACTATGGCTACACCTTC.

This clone was recorded once. The rearrangement links TRBV3-1 (or the pseudogene TRBV3-2) to TRBJ1-5; 8 bases fit TRBD1. This CDR3 has 18 residues. The junction had 14 bases not matched to a gene; V was cut back by 5 bases and J by 2 bases. Germline V lookup: CDR1 LGHDT, CDR2 YNNKEL (reference sequence). The CDR3 nucleotides are TGTGCCAGCAGCAACCGTTGCGGCAGGGGGCCTCGCAATCAGCCCCAGCATTTT. Amino acid sequence: CASSNRCGRGPRNQPQHF.

This clone was detected only once. J is TRBJ2-5 and V is TRBV19, with no clear D. This CDR3 has 14 amino acids. V was clipped by 1 base and J by 4 bases, with 10 bases between them. The germline V gene has CDR1 LNHDA and CDR2 SQIVND (reference sequence). Here the CDR3 reads CASSIVSAAETQYF. As DNA, the CDR3 is TGTGCCAGTAGTATAGTTTCGGCCGCAGAGACCCAGTACTTC.

The gene calls are TRBV7-2 and TRBJ2-4; D may be TRBD1 (5 bases). CDR3 length: 14 residues. The V end lost 4 bases, the J end lost 9 bases, and 16 bases lay between the germline ends. Germline loops: CDR1 SGHTA, CDR2 FQGNSA. The DNA for the CDR3 is TGTGCCAGCAGCTCGGCCCTATCTAGGGGCATTCAGTACTTC. Translating it yields CASSSALSRGIQYF.

V and J are TRBV14 and TRBJ1-1; no reliable D call. Germline assignment: CDR1 SGHDN and CDR2 FVKESK. V was cut by 2 bases and J by 1 base, with 17 bases left in between. The CDR3 is 17 amino acids. The CDR3 bases are TGTGCCAGCAGCCAAATTCTCGGCGGGTCTTCGAACACTGAAGCTTTCTTT. Translation gives CASSQILGGSSNTEAFF.